This record looks at one T cell receptor beta chain sequence and its context. Trimming left V 6 bases short and J 5 bases short, with 14 bases between. CDR1 is SGHRS and CDR2 is YFSETQ in the germline V gene. The CDR3 is 13 residues long. This sample stems from a study of control samples from healthy donors and cancer patients. Here immunoSEQ multiplex PCR was the method, and the copy in TCRdb shows in-frame clones only, minus some. The table has fewer than 110,000 clones, approximately 90% seen once. Sequencing was performed on blood. J is TRBJ1-1 and V is TRBV5-1; possible D gene TRBD1, 5 bases. The sequence was collected from a man aged 25-45 years in good health. CDR3 protein: CASTTSRGTEAFF. The DNA of the CDR3 is TGCGCCAGCACTACCTCGCGGGGGACTGAAGCTTTCTTT.